This T cell receptor (beta chain) was sequenced in a study of cytomegalovirus exposure and HLA in healthy donors. Across the whole study: The study placed 80% to 85% of its approximately 400 genotyped donors in the Caucasian-associated ancestry cluster.

With 60 Vbeta and 13 Jbeta primers, the PCR was carried out. Authors' methods: Per a later analysis, the number of unique TCR beta chains was approximately 80 million, of which 9 million to 14 million were shared. Data came from immunoSEQ multiplex PCR; TCRdb stores just in-frame clones and leaves some out. The V and J calls and clone size were taken over from that table, and D and trimming were inferred from the DNA. Of roughly 160,000 clones listed, more than 75% are singletons. As to this clone: The target antigen is unknown.

Study-wide points: Listed as cytomegalovirus-associated were 170 or so TCR beta chains. It is likely that the observed cluster of highly shared sequence variants was a sequencing artifact.

After removal of 4 bases from V and 6 bases from J, the junction contained 13 bases not matched to a gene. CDR3 size: 18 residues. Germline V lookup: CDR1 SGHTA, CDR2 FQGTGA. The chain uses TRBV7-3 and TRBJ2-2; 11 bases align to TRBD2. This clonotype originated in a young man in good health and CMV-seropositive. Sequencing input: PBMCs. The CDR3 bases are TGTGCCAGCAGCTCCCCCGAACTAGCGGGAGTAGGTCCCGGGGAGCTGTTTTTT. Translation gives CASSSPELAGVGPGELFF. Full variable domain (missing parts from reference TRBV7-3 and TRBJ2-2): GAGVSQTPSNKVTEKGKYVELRCDPISGHTALYWYRQSLGQGPEFLIYFQGTGAADDSGLPNDRFFAVRPEGSVSTLKIQRTERGDSAVYLCASSSPELAGVGPGELFFGEGSRLTVL.